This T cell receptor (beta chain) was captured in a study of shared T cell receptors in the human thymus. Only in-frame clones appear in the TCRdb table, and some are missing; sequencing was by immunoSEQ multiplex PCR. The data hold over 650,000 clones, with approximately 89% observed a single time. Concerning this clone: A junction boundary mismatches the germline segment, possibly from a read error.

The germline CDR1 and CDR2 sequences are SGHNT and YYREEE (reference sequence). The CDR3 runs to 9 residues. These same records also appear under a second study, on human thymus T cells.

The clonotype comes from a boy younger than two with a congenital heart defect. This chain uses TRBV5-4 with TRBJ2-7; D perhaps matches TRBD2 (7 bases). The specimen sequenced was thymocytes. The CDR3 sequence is CASKNREGF. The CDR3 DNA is TGTGCCAGCAAGAACAGGGAGGGGTTC.